Described below is a single TCR beta chain sequence and its context. Its antigen is currently not known. No per-base quality is available; no much larger clone lies one base away. Looking up the germline V gene yields CDR1 MNHNS and CDR2 SASEGT. Taken from cysteine to phenylalanine, the CDR3 has 16 residues. Just CDR3 DNA is preserved here, 48 bases in frame from base 1. Unmatched junction bases come to 8, with V trimmed by 4 bases and J by 2 bases. The cohort was made up of 650 to 700 healthy bone marrow donors. All cohort members were sampled while nominally healthy, although unrecorded immune exposures were likely present. The donor tested CMV seronegative and was one of the 352 seronegative cohort members. Each donor provided a peripheral blood sample, and peripheral blood mononuclear cells were used for TCR beta sequencing. Genomic DNA was extracted from the blood cell samples with the Qiagen DNeasy Blood Extraction Kit.

This sample is drawn from a study of cytomegalovirus exposure and HLA in healthy donors (dated by TCRdb to about 2017). About the investigation overall: In an earlier analysis of some 610 of the donors, 250 to 300 Gb of sequence data and 90 million to 120 million unique TCR beta sequences from 150 million to 200 million T cells were reported. Rather than drawing on any new phenotypic data, the later analysis identified candidate immune exposures from TCR beta sequences and the way those sequences occurred across donors. Because of strong linkage in the cohort, roughly five DR-DQ haplotypes were treated as single units for association and clustering. The study aimed to test whether cataloging public T cell receptors could reveal signatures of past pathogen exposure. Of the roughly 400 genotyped donors, 65% to 90% were placed in the genetic ancestry cluster associated with self-reported Caucasian donors. A separate validation cohort of approximately 130 different subjects was used in addition to the 666-subject first cohort. The study profiled the T cell repertoires of fewer than 850 subjects by immunosequencing and related them to cytomegalovirus serostatus. An early release that covered some 640 HLA-typed donors contained around 330 gigabases of sequencing data and approximately 85 million unique TCR sequences. To decide whether each TCR beta V gene segment behaved as functional or pseudogenic, an earlier analysis of several hundred of the donors relied on high-throughput TCR beta sequencing. All discovery cohort repertoires had been generated using a single sequencing platform. To predict cytomegalovirus infection status, the study brought together high-throughput TCR immunosequencing, statistical association of individual TCRs with disease status, and machine learning. Donor age, sex, ethnicity and CMV serostatus were compiled together with the repertoire data. A later analysis re-examined previously published TCR beta repertoires from roughly 650 donors and added high-resolution HLA genotyping to investigate patterns of TCR occurrence. Both class I and class II loci were covered by HLA typing, at four-digit resolution. Genome-wide SNP genotypes for about 65% of the roughly 670 donors were used in a later genetic analysis, which treated that subset as a discovery cohort. Among approximately 370 genotyped donors of the cohort, an average of about 220,000 unique TCR beta nucleotide sequences was sequenced per donor, of which 15% to 20% were non-productive. Typing coverage differed by locus: A, B, C, DRB1 and DQB1 were typed in roughly 620-630 donors, DQA1 in roughly 510, DPA1 in approximately 610, and DPB1 in 450 to 480. Findings and caveats that apply to the study as a whole: A few of the identified cytomegalovirus-associated TCR beta chains were confirmed in vitro to be specific for cytomegalovirus antigens. According to a later analysis, TCR association rates differed among HLA loci, with DRB1 alleles showing the most associated TCRs and HLA-C alleles showing the fewest. Broadly in line with IMGT annotations, most TCR beta V segments showed up in productive rearrangements about 87% or about 30% of the time in an earlier analysis of about 500 of the donors. Some IMGT-functional V segments, including TRBV6-2 and TRBV6-3, could not be told apart with the 87-base-pair reads, so those segments were excluded. Most CMV-associated TCR beta chains appeared to be HLA-restricted in a later analysis, and the HLA associations seemed to be driven largely by CMV exposure. Correlated functional status among segregating V segments might be attributable to linkage disequilibrium, but an unknown experimental factor could not be ruled out. Presence/absence analyses assumed roughly uniform sequencing depth across donors, an assumption that may not hold. A later analysis reported that several top co-occurrence clusters appeared linked to parvovirus B19, influenza, CMV and Epstein-Barr virus. A later analysis found that HLA-associated TCR beta chains were more clonally expanded and had lower generation probabilities than equally common non-associated chains. A cluster of highly shared sequence variants was judged likely to be a technical artifact of the sequencing pipeline. Because some donors lacked HLA typing at each locus, the association tests relied only on the typed subset. About 17 rarely observed V segments, including chromosome 9 orphons, were excluded from the earlier analysis of several hundred of the donors because counts were too low. Only TCR beta chains were sequenced in this cohort, and the absence of alpha or paired-chain data limited detectable features. Specific HLA alleles were associated with over 15,000 TCR beta sequences at a false discovery rate of 0.05 in a later analysis. The classifier was reported to diagnose cytomegalovirus status with high specificity and sensitivity in both the original and validation cohorts. Compared with the 666-donor mean, donors in an Asian-associated ancestry cluster had fewer N-insertions in productive TCRs, according to a later genetic analysis. An association between a missense DCLRE1C variant and V-gene and J-gene trimming of TCR beta chains was found in a later genetic analysis and replicated in an independent cohort. The study listed around 160 TCR beta chains as associated with cytomegalovirus. Immune exposure information for the cohort was limited to CMV serostatus. The authors suggested that the approach could potentially be extended to other disease states and immunological phenotypes. A further reported finding was that TCR beta sequences accurately predicted the HLA-A and HLA-B alleles for most subjects in the first cohort. Assigning TCR associations to individual alleles was difficult when HLA alleles, especially DR and DQ, strongly co-occurred. Most TCR sequences were seen in very few donors, while some public TCRs were found in many individuals.

Library generation was performed with the immunoSEQ multiplex PCR assay. For the multiplex PCR, a mixture combining 60 forward primers for TCR Vbeta segments and 13 reverse primers for TCR Jbeta segments was used. The CDR3 region of rearranged TCR beta genes was amplified from genomic DNA with a multiplex PCR assay. The amplified TCR beta libraries were sequenced on the Illumina HiSeq System as 87-base-pair reads. Turning to the authors' computational methods: Across the 670 or so repertoires, a later analysis counted 75 million to 90 million unique TCR beta chains, approximately 12 million of which were shared by at least two donors. Raw reads were error-corrected and collapsed into unique sequences with a nearest-neighbor algorithm that merged closely related sequences to remove PCR and sequencing errors. Alignment of CDR3 sequences to IMGT reference sequences was used to assign V, D and J gene segments. For a sequence to be retained, a match of at least six nucleotides to both a V gene segment and a J gene segment was required. Rearrangements were classified as productive when the CDR3 lacked stop codons and remained in frame with V and J, and all other rearrangements were classified as non-productive. CDR3 was defined according to IMGT convention as the region running from the second conserved V-encoded cysteine to the conserved J-encoded phenylalanine. In an earlier analysis of 550 to 650 of the donors, sequences lacking an unambiguous match to a single V gene segment were excluded. An earlier analysis of 587 of the donors called V segments functional above 56.7% productive rearrangements and segregating when the between-donor standard deviation exceeded 5%. To diagnose cytomegalovirus status from the catalog of TCR beta chain sequences, a statistical classification framework was built. V and J gene assignment, in a later analysis, came from comparing TCR nucleotide sequences with IMGT/GENE-DB human TR gene sequences. Using the TCRdist pipeline, a later analysis assigned CDR3 sequences along with most-parsimonious VDJ recombination scenarios. In a later analysis, each TCR beta chain was defined by its CDR3 amino acid sequence together with its V-gene family, and reads lacking a unique V-gene family were excluded. To address suspected cross-contamination and a sequencing artifact, a later analysis removed 592 highly shared, low-generation-probability nucleotide sequences. In a later analysis, a clonal expansion index was calculated for each public chain from normalized within-repertoire ranks of inferred template counts. In a later analysis, generation probabilities were computed using a VDJ recombination model fitted to out-of-frame rearrangements, and the results were checked against IGoR. Hypergeometric tests were used in a later analysis to score TCR-TCR, TCR-HLA and TCR-CMV co-occurrence, with a repertoire-size bias correction applied to the TCR pairs. In a later analysis, false discovery rates were estimated by permuting HLA or CMV assignments 20 times. In a later analysis, co-occurring TCRs were grouped using DBSCAN, and TCRdist sequence similarity was added for clustering within HLA-allele-positive subsets. Repertoires with fewer than 30,000 or more than 120,000 public chains, plus five repertoires with anomalous nucleotide sharing, were excluded from co-occurrence clustering. TCRdb took over this immuneACCESS table, retaining in-frame rearrangements with V and J assigned. Such tables are incomplete; in checked studies, under half of the missing clones stem from an unresolved V gene, and the remainder is unexplained. V, J and clone size are taken as reported in that table, and D and trimming were inferred from the DNA itself. This sample gives roughly 190,000 clones in total; 81% of them show up just once. 3.5% to 4% of the sample belongs to the ten largest clones.

The receptor comes from a man between 45 and 60 years old in good health and CMV-seronegative. The rearranged segments are TRBV6-1 and TRBJ2-7; 10 bases in the junction line up with TRBD1. Sequenced sample: PBMCs. The CDR3: CASSGADRGDPYEQYF. The DNA reads as follows: TGTGCCAGCAGTGGTGCGGACAGGGGGGACCCCTACGAGCAGTACTTC.